The present entry profiles one TCR beta chain with its context. The junction does not match germline at one end; this may be a read error. The sample carries other DNA sequences with the same CDR3. This sample is part of a study of cytomegalovirus exposure and HLA in healthy donors. The PCR contained 60 Vbeta and 13 Jbeta primers. Profiling relied on immunoSEQ multiplex PCR, and the TCRdb table lists in-frame clones only, not all of them. The data show about 130,000 clones, 75% to 90% seen once. Germline loops: CDR1 SGHRS, CDR2 YFSETQ. The CDR3 extends over 14 amino acids. The rearrangement uses TRBV5-1 and TRBJ2-3; weak D call: TRBD1 (6 bases). Sequenced sample: PBMCs. This clonotype originated in a woman aged 40 to 49 in good health and CMV-seronegative. The CDR3 region has the DNA TGCGCTAGCAGCTTAGGACAGACGAGAGATACGCAGTATTTT. Translation gives CASSLGQTRDTQYF.